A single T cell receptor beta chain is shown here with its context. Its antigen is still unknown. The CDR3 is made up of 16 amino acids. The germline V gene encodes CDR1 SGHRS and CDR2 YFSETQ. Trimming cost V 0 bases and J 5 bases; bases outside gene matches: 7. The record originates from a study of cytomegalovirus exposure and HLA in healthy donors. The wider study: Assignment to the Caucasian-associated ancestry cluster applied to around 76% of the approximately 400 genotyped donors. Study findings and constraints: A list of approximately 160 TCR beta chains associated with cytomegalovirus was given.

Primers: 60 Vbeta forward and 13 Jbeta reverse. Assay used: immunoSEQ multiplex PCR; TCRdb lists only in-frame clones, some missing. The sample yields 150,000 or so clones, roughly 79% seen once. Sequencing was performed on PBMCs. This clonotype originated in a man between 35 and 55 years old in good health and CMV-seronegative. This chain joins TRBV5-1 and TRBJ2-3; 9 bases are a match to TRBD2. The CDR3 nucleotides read TGCGCCAGCAGCTTGGAGGTGGGCGGGAGGGAAGATACGCAGTATTTT. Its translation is CASSLEVGGREDTQYF.